Below, 17 T cell receptor beta chains from the same sample are listed, as sequenced in a study of tissue T cells after allogeneic stem cell transplantation. Only in-frame clones appear in the TCRdb table, and some are missing; sequencing was by immunoSEQ multiplex PCR. The sample consists of several thousand clones, around three fifths of them appearing once. The sample here was duodenum tissue, taken at autopsy. The receptors stem from an older female donor with lung cancer.

This clone counts as large. This chain uses TRBV3-1 (or the pseudogene TRBV3-2) with TRBJ1-3, with D unclear. Per germline, CDR1 LGHDT and CDR2 YNNKEL (reference sequence). The CDR3 covers 14 residues. V was pared by 4 bases and J by 4 bases, with 11 bases between. The CDR3 here is CASSPLRNGNTIYF. Here the CDR3 DNA reads TGTGCCAGCAGCCCTCTCAGAAACGGAAACACCATATATTTT.

In its sample, this clone was seen once. V usage is TRBV15 and J usage is TRBJ2-7; D possibly corresponds to TRBD2 (5 bases). The V and J ends lost 8 bases and 3 bases respectively, with 14 bases between them. The CDR3 has 13 residues. The V gene's germline CDR1 is LNHNV and CDR2 YYDKDF (reference sequence). CDR3 amino acids: CATAPGLYYEQYF. CDR3 DNA sequence: TGTGCCACCGCACCAGGACTTTACTACGAGCAGTACTTC.

This clone was counted only a few times. The chain employs TRBV14 and TRBJ1-2; tentatively, D is TRBD1 (5 bases). Germline V gives CDR1 SGHDN, CDR2 FVKESK. This CDR3 spans 15 amino acids. V lost 4 bases and J 4 bases, leaving 16 bases between the germline ends. Here the CDR3 reads CASSLSTWGSYGYTF. Here the CDR3 DNA reads TGTGCCAGCAGCCTAAGTACTTGGGGCTCCTATGGCTACACCTTC.

This chain uses TRBV3-1 (or the pseudogene TRBV3-2) with TRBJ1-3; D not certain. Trimming took 1 base from V and 2 from J, leaving 6 bases between them. Germline values: CDR1 LGHDT, CDR2 YNNKEL (reference sequence). CDR3 size: 14 residues. The CDR3: CASSQGGTGNTIYF. As DNA, the CDR3 is TGTGCCAGCAGCCAAGGAGGAACTGGAAACACCATATATTTT.

This chain joins TRBV12-3 or TRBV12-4 and TRBJ1-4; D remains unclear. Between the trimmed V and J ends, which lost 6 bases and 4 bases, there was a span of 6 bases. This CDR3 is 12 amino acids long. CDR3 loop: CASRHFNEKLFF. The CDR3 DNA reads TGTGCCAGCAGACACTTTAATGAAAAACTGTTTTTT.

V usage is TRBV5-4 and J usage is TRBJ1-2; 9 nucleotides agree with TRBD1. The V segment lost 4 bases and the J segment 7 bases; nucleotides outside the gene matches: 8. The CDR3 loop spans 14 amino acids. Germline values: CDR1 SGHNT, CDR2 YYREEE (reference sequence). CDR3 in amino acids: CASSPRGTGSGYTF. CDR3 nucleotides: TGTGCCAGCAGCCCCCGCGGGACAGGGAGTGGCTACACCTTC.

This clone has just a few counts. The chain is built from TRBV7-3 and TRBJ2-7; 9 bases are a match to TRBD1. CDR3 size: 15 residues. J gave up 11 bases and V 5 bases, and 16 bases lay outside the gene matches. Germline CDR1 reads SGHTA; CDR2 reads FQGTGA. CDR3 protein: CASSLSGQGVVTKYF. CDR3 nucleotide sequence: TGTGCCAGCAGCCTATCGGGACAGGGTGTAGTAACGAAGTACTTC.

This CDR3 is CASETGFGRTQYF. Written as DNA, the CDR3 is TGTGCCAGCGAGACGGGATTCGGTCGGACCCAGTACTTC. The chain carries TRBV11-1 and TRBJ2-5; a weak D match, TRBD2 (5 bases). In germline, CDR1 is SGHAT, CDR2 FQDESV (reference sequence). This CDR3 is 13 amino acids long. Deletions cut 8 bases from V and 7 bases from J, with 17 bases between.

V is TRBV5-1 and J is TRBJ2-3; perhaps TRBD2 as D (5 bases). V was clipped by 0 bases and J by 1 base, with 15 bases between them. The CDR3 is made up of 17 amino acids. Germline V gene sequence: CDR1 SGHRS, CDR2 YFSETQ. The CDR3 DNA reads TGCGCCAGCAGCTTGGAACTCGCGGGTTCGCGCACAGATACGCAGTATTTT. Encoded protein: CASSLELAGSRTDTQYF.

The chain joins TRBV7-9 to TRBJ2-3, with D uncertain. V dropped 1 base and J dropped 6 bases, with 17 bases sitting between them. Germline values: CDR1 SEHNR, CDR2 FQNEAQ (reference sequence). The CDR3 spans 16 residues. CDR3: CASSLVARLGGDTQYF. DNA for the CDR3: TGTGCCAGCAGCTTAGTGGCGCGCCTGGGTGGGGATACGCAGTATTTT.

This clone was detected a few times. The gene calls are TRBV6-1 and TRBJ2-3, with 10 bases identical to TRBD2. V shed 4 bases, J shed 3 bases, and the junction held 7 bases outside the gene matches. Germline CDR1 is MNHNS and CDR2 is SASEGT. The CDR3 extends over 16 amino acids. Written as DNA, the CDR3 is TGTGCCAGCAGTGTGGGCTGGACTAGCGGTACAGATACGCAGTATTTT. Translated, it gives CASSVGWTSGTDTQYF.

The rearrangement joins TRBV27 to TRBJ2-2, with D unresolved. V lost 5 bases and J lost 1, with 14 bases in between. CDR1 is MNHEY, CDR2 SMNVEV, per germline (reference sequence). The CDR3 contains 16 residues. The chain's CDR3 is CASSTRPTQNTGELFF. In nucleotides, the CDR3 is TGTGCCAGCAGTACACGGCCTACCCAGAACACCGGGGAGCTGTTTTTT.

This chain connects TRBV5-1 to TRBJ1-6, with 8 bases matching TRBD1. Germline CDR1 reads SGHRS; CDR2 reads YFSETQ. V was pared by 3 bases and J by 8 bases, with 7 bases of the junction left unmatched. CDR3 size: 15 residues. The DNA for the CDR3 is TGCGCCAGCAGCTCGTGGGACAGGTCCGATTCACCCCTCCACTTT. The encoded protein is CASSSWDRSDSPLHF.

By frequency in the sample, this clone is medium-sized. The chain couples TRBV29-1 to TRBJ2-7; 11 nucleotides align to TRBD2. With 5 bases clipped from V and 0 bases from J, the junction kept 12 bases outside the gene matches. The CDR3 runs to 17 residues. CDR1 SQVTM and CDR2 ANQGSEA come from the germline V gene. CDR3 residues: CSVSGTSGYQSSYEQYF. The CDR3 nucleotides read TGCAGCGTTTCCGGGACTAGCGGATACCAAAGCTCCTACGAGCAGTACTTC.

This clone is a singleton in its sample. The chain combines TRBV7-2 with TRBJ2-6, with 12 nucleotides matching TRBD2. Germline V CDR1 and CDR2: SGHTA, FQGNSA. The CDR3 loop spans 18 amino acids. As DNA, the CDR3 is TGTGCTAACGCGGGTGGACTAGCGGGGATCTCTGGGGCCAACGTCCTGACTTTC. It encodes CANAGGLAGISGANVLTF.

This chain links TRBV21-1 with TRBJ2-3; TRBD2 is the table's D call and was not checked against the DNA. TRBV21-1 has pseudogene status. The CDR3 length is 14 residues. This CDR3 is CASREAALRDTQYF. DNA for the CDR3: TGTGCCAGCAGGGAAGCCGCACTGAGGGATACGCAGTATTTT.

This clone was picked up a small number of times. Other DNA sequences in this specimen translate into the identical CDR3. The chain recombines TRBV18 with TRBJ1-5; 10 bases line up with TRBD1. CDR3 length equals 15 residues. J lost 7 bases, V lost 4 bases, and 7 bases had no gene match. The germline CDR1 and CDR2 sequences are KGHSH and LQKENI. The CDR3 nucleotides read TGTGCCAGCTCACGAGGGACAGGGGATGGGCAGCCCCAGCATTTT. As protein: CASSRGTGDGQPQHF. Supplemented by reference TRBV18 and TRBJ1-5, the full variable domain reads NAGVMQNPRHLVRRRGQEARLRCSPMKGHSHVYWYRQLPEEGLKFMVYLQKENIIDESGMPKERFSAEFPKEGPSILRIQQVVRGDSAAYFCASSRGTGDGQPQHFGDGTRLSIL.